This TCR beta chain was sequenced in a study of regulatory T cells in long-lasting Graves disease. This clonotype was counted a few times. Time point meaning: persistent/refractory GD, antithyroid drugs over 5 years with positive TRAb. PBMC-derived RNA was used for the TCR library. Patients with Graves' disease were diagnosed by American Thyroid Association guidelines. Library construction for TCR beta used iRepertoire HTBI primers and Arm-PCR of CDR3 regions. Each CDR3 protein is one row after TCRdb ran MiXCR on the multiplex PCR reads. The sample contains more than 300,000 distinct CDR3 sequences, roughly 24% of which appear only once. The CDR3 has 12 amino acids. V gave up 6 bases and J gave up 6 bases, with 14 bases separating them. The germline gives CDR1 GTSNPN, CDR2 SVGIG (reference sequence).

Sequences were derived from peripheral blood mononuclear cells (PBMCs), sampled when the disease was refractory, from a patient treated with antithyroid drugs. This TCR was recovered from a woman aged 40 to 50 with Graves disease. This rearrangement joins TRBV30 to TRBJ1-1, with TRBD1 as a possible D gene (5 bases). Here the CDR3 DNA reads TGTGCCTGCACTTTGCGGGGGTCTGAAGCTTTCTTT. Its translation is CACTLRGSEAFF.